The clone carrying this T cell receptor (beta chain) has a single count. RNA transcripts provided the source from which TCR beta CDR3 regions were amplified. The TCR CDR3 first-round RT-PCR relied on the HTBI primer set. TCRdb reanalysed the multiplex PCR reads using MiXCR and keeps one entry per CDR3 protein. The data hold a few hundred thousand distinct CDR3 sequences, with around 15% observed a single time. CDR3 length equals 15 residues. Germline V gene sequence: CDR1 DFQATT, CDR2 SNEGSKA (reference sequence). V dropped 6 bases and J dropped 9; count of bases not matched to a gene: 17. Graves' hyperthyroidism was deemed stable absent ophthalmopathy progression within 18 months. These data belong to a study of T cells in Graves' hyperthyroidism and ophthalmopathy.

The sample taken for sequencing was blood. This sequence originates from a woman aged 18-30 years with Graves' hyperthyroidism. This sequence joins TRBV20-1 and TRBJ2-1; TRBD2 matches at 7 bases. The CDR3 coding sequence is TGCAGTGCCCACGCTCCAGCGGGATTGTTGGGTGAGCAGTTCTTC. Protein sequence: CSAHAPAGLLGEQFF.